This record concerns one TCR beta chain sequence. Per the original methods: Using reference gene primer amplification, nucleated cell counts were estimated. Produced via immunoSEQ multiplex PCR; TCRdb's table is partial and in-frame only. D and trimming come from the DNA, and the V and J calls and clone size come from that table. The sample contains about 78,000 clones, around 90% of which appear only once. Losses at the gene ends were 4 bases for V and 1 base for J; bases not matched to a gene: 12. The length of the CDR3 is 17 residues. Germline loops: CDR1 SGHRS, CDR2 YFSETQ. The sample originates from a study of blood T cell repertoires in COVID-19. At the level of the study: From T cells, B-cell-depleted T cells, or PBMCs came the material, which was cDNA or gDNA.

The sequence was collected from a woman older than 75 with acute or convalescent COVID-19. The sequenced material came from peripheral blood. V and J are TRBV5-1 and TRBJ2-5; 8 bases line up with TRBD2. CDR3 bases: TGCGCCAGCAGCCGAGGAGTGGCTAGCGGGCCCCAAGAGACCCAGTACTTC. Protein: CASSRGVASGPQETQYF.